These 31 T cell receptor beta chains share one sample of origin, sequenced in a study of blood T cell repertoires in COVID-19 (dated by TCRdb to about 2020). Preparation of the library involved the immunoSEQ multiplex PCR assay. The clones in this table, taken by TCRdb from immuneACCESS, are in-frame only. Not every clone is retained; where verified, under half of the shortfall comes from an unresolved V gene, and the cause of the rest is unknown. The sample data list about 130,000 clones, and approximately 83% of these were observed just once. The ten largest clones represent about 10% of the sample. Sequencing was carried out using peripheral blood. Receptor source: a man in his 60s with acute or convalescent COVID-19.

This chain links TRBV5-6 with TRBJ2-2; maybe TRBD2 (6 bases). This CDR3 is built from 18 residues. The germline V gene encodes CDR1 SGHDT and CDR2 YYEEEE. The V gene lost 0 bases and the J gene lost 0 bases, with 15 bases spanning the gap. For the CDR3, the DNA is TGTGCCAGCAGCTTGGGGGTTGGAGGGACCCCGAACACCGGGGAGCTGTTTTTT. Its protein product is CASSLGVGGTPNTGELFF.

The rearrangement uses TRBV9 and TRBJ1-2, with no clear D. Per germline, CDR1 SGDLS and CDR2 YYNGEE. The CDR3 has 13 amino acids. V dropped 0 bases and J dropped 5 bases, with 8 bases sitting between them. As DNA, the CDR3 is TGTGCCAGCAGCGTAGGGGCAGGATATGGCTACACCTTC. Protein product: CASSVGAGYGYTF.

The chain joins TRBV28 to TRBJ1-5; D is perhaps TRBD1 (6 bases). In germline, CDR1 is MDHEN, CDR2 SYDVKM. The CDR3 totals 14 residues. The V gene lost 4 bases and the J gene lost 11 bases, with 18 bases spanning the gap. The CDR3, as DNA: TGTGCCAGCAGTTGGACAGACCGAAAAGGTACCCAGCATTTT. Protein: CASSWTDRKGTQHF.

As regards this clone: The sample has other DNA sequences that encode this CDR3 too. The chain links TRBV5-1 to TRBJ1-2; tentative D call: TRBD1 (6 bases). This CDR3 region has 14 residues. Trimming left V 0 bases short and J 8 bases short, with 14 bases between. CDR1 and CDR2 (germline): SGHRS, YFSETQ. The CDR3 DNA follows: TGCGCCAGCAGCTTGGGAGGGGGGGCGAGCGGCTACACCTTC. It specifies CASSLGGGASGYTF.

The chain employs TRBV5-1 and TRBJ1-4, with TRBD1 matching 8 bases. The CDR3 loop spans 13 amino acids. With V trimmed by 5 bases and J by 8 bases, 5 bases remained unmatched. The germline gives CDR1 SGHRS, CDR2 YFSETQ. The CDR3 DNA is TGCGCCAGCAGACCCGGACAGGGAGAAAAACTGTTTTTT. Its translation: CASRPGQGEKLFF.

The chain uses TRBV28 and TRBJ1-1; D unclear. CDR1 is MDHEN, CDR2 SYDVKM, per germline. Trimming took 5 bases from V and 10 from J, leaving 20 bases between them. The CDR3 runs 14 residues. CDR3 in amino acids: CASSLPPLQVGAFF. For the CDR3, the DNA is TGTGCCAGCAGTCTGCCGCCCCTCCAGGTTGGAGCTTTCTTT. Based on the CDR3 plus reference TRBV28 and TRBJ1-1, the full variable domain is DVKVTQSSRYLVKRTGEKVFLECVQDMDHENMFWYRQDPGLGLRLIYFSYDVKMKEKGDIPEGYSVSREKKERFSLILESASTNQTSMYLCASSLPPLQVGAFFGQGTRLTVV.

This clone occurred once. This chain links TRBV12-3 or TRBV12-4 with TRBJ2-7, with D unresolved. The CDR3 totals 13 residues. The germline V and J ends were trimmed by 3 bases and 2 bases, with 8 bases remaining between them. The CDR3 is CASSLGRTYEQYF. As DNA, the CDR3 is TGTGCCAGCAGTTTGGGCAGGACCTACGAGCAGTACTTC.

V is TRBV10-3 and J is TRBJ2-7, with 7 bases identical to TRBD2. The CDR3 covers 12 residues. CDR1 is ENHRY, CDR2 SYGVKD, per germline. The CDR3 region is CATGGDSYEQYF. The CDR3 DNA reads as TGTGCTACGGGGGGAGACTCCTACGAGCAGTACTTC.

CDR3 protein: CASSLNAGSGNTIYF. The CDR3 DNA reads TGCGCCAGCAGCTTGAATGCGGGCTCTGGAAACACCATATATTTT. The V call is TRBV5-1, the J call TRBJ1-3, with no clear D. The CDR3 covers 15 residues. The V and J ends lost 1 base and 0 bases respectively, with 8 bases between them. The V gene's germline CDR1 is SGHRS and CDR2 YFSETQ. Full variable domain (remainder filled in from reference TRBV5-1 and TRBJ1-3): KAGVTQTPRYLIKTRGQQVTLSCSPISGHRSVSWYQQTPGQGLQFLFEYFSETQRNKGNFPGRFSGRQFSNSRSEMNVSTLELGDSALYLCASSLNAGSGNTIYFGEGSWLTVV.

V and J are TRBV3-1 (or the pseudogene TRBV3-2) and TRBJ1-3; D perhaps matches TRBD1 (6 bases). Trimming stripped 5 bases from V and 0 bases from J, with 11 bases between. The CDR3 spans 15 residues. Looked up from germline, CDR1 is LGHDT and CDR2 is YNNKEL (reference sequence). In nucleotides, the CDR3 is TGTGCCAGCAGCGCCCGGGGGGCCTCTGGAAACACCATATATTTT. Translating gives CASSARGASGNTIYF.

The chain is built from TRBV19 and TRBJ1-2; D remains unclear. The germline V and J ends were trimmed by 1 base and 7 bases, with 7 bases remaining between them. The CDR3 is made up of 12 amino acids. Germline V lookup: CDR1 LNHDA, CDR2 SQIVND (reference sequence). For the CDR3, the DNA is TGTGCCAGTAGTATAGGAGAGTCTGGCTACACCTTC. Amino acid sequence: CASSIGESGYTF.

This clone was detected only a few times. The chain has TRBV10-3 and TRBJ1-1; no clear D. V lost 2 bases, J lost 8 bases, and 15 bases lay in between. There are 14 residues in the CDR3. Germline lookup yields CDR1 ENHRY and CDR2 SYGVKD. This CDR3 is CAISETDYGREAFF. The CDR3 DNA reads as TGTGCCATCAGTGAGACAGATTATGGCAGGGAAGCTTTCTTT.

The count of this clone is one. The V gene is TRBV9, the J gene TRBJ1-3, with TRBD1 matching 7 bases. The CDR3 is made up of 15 amino acids. Germline V lookup: CDR1 SGDLS, CDR2 YYNGEE. The J segment lost 2 bases and the V segment lost 3 bases, leaving 5 bases of the junction unmatched. CDR3 region: CASSAQDRTGNTIYF. CDR3 in DNA: TGTGCCAGCAGCGCCCAGGACAGGACTGGAAACACCATATATTTT.

The J gene is TRBJ1-2, the V gene TRBV14, with TRBD1 as a possible D gene (5 bases). The V and J ends lost 1 base and 4 bases respectively, with 13 bases between them. Germline CDR1 is SGHDN and CDR2 is FVKESK. CDR3 length: 15 residues. DNA for the CDR3: TGTGCCAGCAGCCAAGGGGGCACTCCGGTCTATGGCTACACCTTC. This sequence encodes CASSQGGTPVYGYTF.

V is TRBV3-1 (or the pseudogene TRBV3-2) and J is TRBJ1-2, with a weak D call TRBD1 (5 bases). CDR1 and CDR2 from the germline V gene are LGHDT and YNNKEL (reference sequence). The CDR3 is made up of 15 amino acids. V shed 4 bases and J shed 6 bases, with 18 bases lying between them. CDR3 residues: CASSPRASSGDGYTF. For the CDR3, the DNA is TGTGCCAGCAGCCCCAGGGCCTCCAGTGGGGATGGCTACACCTTC.

The rearrangement links TRBV29-1 to TRBJ2-1; 8 nucleotides align to TRBD1. V lost 4 bases, J lost 2 bases, and 4 bases stayed unmatched. The CDR3 contains 14 residues. CDR1 and CDR2 from the germline V gene are SQVTM and ANQGSEA. CDR3 sequence: CSVVGQGPYNEQFF. CDR3 nucleotide sequence: TGCAGCGTTGTCGGACAGGGCCCCTACAATGAGCAGTTCTTC.

The V and J genes are TRBV7-8 and TRBJ1-5; TRBD1 agrees at 7 bases. V trimming: 3 bases; J trimming: 3 bases; junction bases outside the gene matches: 2. Germline V CDR1 and CDR2: SGHVS, FQNEAQ. The CDR3 contains 14 residues. The CDR3 bases are TGTGCCAGCAGCTTGGGACAGCTCAATCAGCCCCAGCATTTT. Its protein product is CASSLGQLNQPQHF.

This sequence joins TRBV11-2 and TRBJ2-2; no definite D call. CDR1 and CDR2 (germline): SGHAT, FQNNGV. CDR3 length: 13 amino acids. V was clipped by 6 bases and J by 7 bases, with 12 bases between them. The CDR3 DNA follows: TGTGCCAGCAGGCCCGGAGTAAACGGGGAGCTGTTTTTT. Protein sequence: CASRPGVNGELFF.

This rearrangement joins TRBV5-1 to TRBJ1-4, with 8 bases that match TRBD1. With V trimmed by 4 bases and J by 8 bases, 19 bases remained unmatched. The CDR3 runs 18 residues. Per germline, CDR1 SGHRS and CDR2 YFSETQ. This CDR3 reads CASSPGRNGQGGREKLFF. The CDR3 DNA sequence: TGCGCCAGCAGCCCGGGCCGCAACGGACAGGGAGGACGGGAAAAACTGTTTTTT.

J is TRBJ1-2 and V is TRBV7-2, with D maybe TRBD1 (6 bases). V lost 3 bases and J 6 bases, leaving 11 bases between the germline ends. The CDR3 is 13 residues long. The germline gives CDR1 SGHTA, CDR2 FQGNSA. In DNA form, the CDR3 reads TGTGCCAGCAGCTTCCGGACAGAGAATGGCTACACCTTC. Translating gives CASSFRTENGYTF.

The chain joins TRBV7-9 to TRBJ1-1; 7 positions match TRBD1. J gave up 2 bases and V 4 bases, and 7 bases lay outside the gene matches. CDR3 size: 15 residues. Looked up from germline, CDR1 is SEHNR and CDR2 is FQNEAQ (reference sequence). The CDR3 region has the DNA TGTGCCAGCAGCTATACAGGGGCTTTAAACACTGAAGCTTTCTTT. This gives the protein CASSYTGALNTEAFF. The complete variable domain, with remaining parts taken from reference TRBV7-9 and TRBJ1-1, reads DTGVSQNPRHKITKRGQNVTFRCDPISEHNRLYWYRQTLGQGPEFLTYFQNEAQLEKSRLLSDRFSAERPKGSFSTLEIQRTEQGDSAMYLCASSYTGALNTEAFFGQGTRLTVV.

The chain employs TRBV7-9 and TRBJ2-3; possible D gene TRBD1, 5 bases. The CDR3 runs to 13 residues. CDR1 SEHNR and CDR2 FQNEAQ come from the germline V gene (reference sequence). V was cut by 8 bases and J by 1 base, with 10 bases left in between. The CDR3 is CASLRAGTDTQYF. CDR3 nucleotides: TGTGCCAGCCTCAGGGCGGGCACAGATACGCAGTATTTT.

V and J are TRBV28 and TRBJ2-7; D possibly corresponds to TRBD2 (6 bases). This CDR3 comprises 15 residues. The germline V gene encodes CDR1 MDHEN and CDR2 SYDVKM. Trimming shortened V by 5 bases and J by 2 bases, and 16 bases separated the two germline ends. The CDR3 sequence: CASSTAGGATYEQYF. CDR3 DNA sequence: TGTGCCAGCAGTACCGCCGGGGGTGCTACCTACGAGCAGTACTTC. Based on the CDR3 plus reference TRBV28 and TRBJ2-7, the full variable domain is DVKVTQSSRYLVKRTGEKVFLECVQDMDHENMFWYRQDPGLGLRLIYFSYDVKMKEKGDIPEGYSVSREKKERFSLILESASTNQTSMYLCASSTAGGATYEQYFGPGTRLTVT.

The chain recombines TRBV29-1 with TRBJ2-5; TRBD2 aligns across 8 bases. The CDR3 has 12 residues. Trimming cost V 7 bases and J 4 bases; bases outside gene matches: 5. CDR1 is SQVTM and CDR2 is ANQGSEA in the germline V gene. In nucleotides, the CDR3 is TGCAGCGCGAGCGGGGGAGCAGAGACCCAGTACTTC. Protein sequence: CSASGGAETQYF.

This chain joins TRBV7-3 and TRBJ2-1; the match to TRBD2 covers 10 bases. Germline V gene sequence: CDR1 SGHTA, CDR2 FQGTGA. This CDR3 is 15 amino acids long. V shed 5 bases and J 3 bases; nucleotides not matched to a gene: 4. The CDR3 reads CASSGAGGGYNEQFF. DNA for the CDR3: TGTGCCAGCAGCGGAGCGGGAGGGGGCTACAATGAGCAGTTCTTC.

The V gene is TRBV7-2, the J gene TRBJ2-1; maybe TRBD2 (6 bases). V was pared by 5 bases and J by 9 bases, with 23 bases between. CDR3 length: 16 amino acids. Germline CDR1 is SGHTA and CDR2 is FQGNSA. CDR3 protein: CASSARGLARSGEQFF. In nucleotides, the CDR3 is TGTGCCAGCAGCGCCCGAGGCCTAGCGCGATCTGGTGAGCAGTTCTTC.

J is TRBJ1-4 and V is TRBV5-1; D remains ambiguous. The CDR3 spans 15 residues. V was cut by 0 bases and J by 9 bases, with 15 bases left in between. Germline V gene lookup returns CDR1 SGHRS and CDR2 YFSETQ. Here the CDR3 reads CASSLAAGGAKKLFF. The CDR3 DNA follows: TGCGCCAGCAGCTTGGCCGCGGGTGGTGCGAAAAAACTGTTTTTT.

The CDR3 DNA reads TGCGCCAGCAGCGAGCGGGGTTACAATGAGCAGTTCTTC. Translating gives CASSERGYNEQFF. This chain joins TRBV5-1 and TRBJ2-1; TRBD2 matches 7 bases. CDR3 length equals 13 residues. In germline, CDR1 is SGHRS, CDR2 YFSETQ. The V gene end was trimmed by 4 bases and the J gene end by 4 bases; junction bases not matched to a gene: 2.

The V gene is TRBV5-3, the J gene TRBJ1-1; 7 bases fit TRBD1. TRBV5-3 is placed among ORFs of uncertain function. The CDR3 extends over 11 amino acids. J gave up 10 bases and V 4 bases, and 4 bases lay outside the gene matches. The chain's CDR3 is CARSGTVIAFF. The CDR3 DNA reads TGTGCCAGAAGCGGGACAGTGATAGCTTTCTTT.

The chain is built from TRBV7-6 and TRBJ1-3; D is ambiguous. Germline CDR1 is SGHVS and CDR2 is FNYEAQ. With 0 bases removed from V and 2 bases from J, the gap between germline ends came to 11 bases. This CDR3 is built from 16 residues. The CDR3 here is CASSLALTSAGNTIYF. The CDR3 DNA sequence: TGTGCCAGCAGCTTAGCGCTTACCTCGGCTGGAAACACCATATATTTT.

The genes are TRBV10-3 and TRBJ2-2; D remains ambiguous. Germline lookup yields CDR1 ENHRY and CDR2 SYGVKD. The CDR3 is 17 amino acids. Trimming left V 2 bases short and J 6 bases short, with 19 bases between. The CDR3 DNA sequence: TGTGCCATCAGTGAGCTAGATAGTAAGGTCGCACCCGGGGAGCTGTTTTTT. Protein product: CAISELDSKVAPGELFF.